The text below deals with one TCR beta chain. This entry comes from a study of blood T cell repertoires in COVID-19. V was shortened by 11 bases and J by 3 bases, with 16 bases between the two germline ends. The germline V gene has CDR1 WNHNN and CDR2 SYGVQD (reference sequence). The CDR3 sequence is 13 residues long. In terms of age and location, participants ranged from roughly 18 to 100 years and lived in 24 US areas. Libraries were prepared by immunoSEQ multiplex PCR; TCRdb keeps only in-frame clonotypes and omits some of them. The sample carries 350,000 to 400,000 clones, around 89% recorded once.

The receptor was isolated from a man younger than 35 who had recovered from COVID-19. The sequenced material came from PBMCs or T cells enriched from blood (not recorded which). The chain couples TRBV10-1 to TRBJ2-5; the D is unclear. CDR3 region: CALRSAPEETQYF. CDR3 nucleotide sequence: TGCGCCCTGAGGTCCGCACCAGAAGAGACCCAGTACTTC.